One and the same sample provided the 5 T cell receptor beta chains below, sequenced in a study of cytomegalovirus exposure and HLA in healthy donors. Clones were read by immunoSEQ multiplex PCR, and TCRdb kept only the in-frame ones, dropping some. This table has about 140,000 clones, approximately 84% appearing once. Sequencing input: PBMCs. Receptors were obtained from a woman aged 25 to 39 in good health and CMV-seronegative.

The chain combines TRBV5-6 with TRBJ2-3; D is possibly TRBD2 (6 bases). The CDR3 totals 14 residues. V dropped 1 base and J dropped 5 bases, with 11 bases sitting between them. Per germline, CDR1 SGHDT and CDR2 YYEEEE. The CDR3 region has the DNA TGTGCCAGCAGCTTGAGGGCGGGGTTAGATACGCAGTATTTT. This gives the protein CASSLRAGLDTQYF.

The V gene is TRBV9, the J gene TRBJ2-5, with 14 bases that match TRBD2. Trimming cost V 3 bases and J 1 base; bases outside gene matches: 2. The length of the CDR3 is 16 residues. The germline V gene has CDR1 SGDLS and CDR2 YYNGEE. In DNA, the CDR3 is TGTGCCAGCAGCGCGGGACTAGCGGGGGCCCAAGAGACCCAGTACTTC. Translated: CASSAGLAGAQETQYF.

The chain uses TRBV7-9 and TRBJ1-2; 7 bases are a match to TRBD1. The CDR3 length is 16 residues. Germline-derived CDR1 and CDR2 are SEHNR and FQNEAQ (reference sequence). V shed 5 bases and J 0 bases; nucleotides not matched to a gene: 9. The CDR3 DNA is TGTGCCAGCAGCCCCAACCGGGGACAGCCTAACTATGGCTACACCTTC. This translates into CASSPNRGQPNYGYTF.

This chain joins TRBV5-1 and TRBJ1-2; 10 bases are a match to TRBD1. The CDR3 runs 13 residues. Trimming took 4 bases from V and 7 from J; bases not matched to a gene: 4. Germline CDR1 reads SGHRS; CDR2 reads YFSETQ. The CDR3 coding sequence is TGCGCCAGCAGCCCGGGACAGGGGATTGGCTACACCTTC. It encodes CASSPGQGIGYTF.

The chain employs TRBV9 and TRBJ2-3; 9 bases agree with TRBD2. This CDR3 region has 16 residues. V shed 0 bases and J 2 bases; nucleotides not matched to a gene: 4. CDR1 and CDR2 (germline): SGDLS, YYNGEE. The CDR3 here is CASSVGAGGATDTQYF. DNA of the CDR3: TGTGCCAGCAGCGTAGGGGCGGGGGGGGCCACAGATACGCAGTATTTT.